This is a list of T cell receptor beta chains from one sample in a study of CD8 T cells in Susac syndrome. In TCRdb, the immunoSEQ multiplex PCR reads were re-called with MiXCR into one record per CDR3 protein. The sample holds about 100,000 distinct CDR3 sequences; approximately 95% are singletons and the top ten take 0.3%. Sample: CD8+ T cells from PBMCs. These receptors were obtained from a human donor with Susac syndrome. CDR3s include the opening cysteine and the closing phenylalanine or tryptophan.

TRBV6-5	TRBJ1-2	14	CASSSAGSDYGYTF
TRBV28	TRBJ2-1	14	CASRTMDFYNEQFF
TRBV18	TRBJ2-2	15	CASSPNRGDTGELFF
TRBV10-2	TRBJ1-2	13	CASSGGSQGGYTF
TRBV24-1	TRBJ2-1	16	CATSDFGQGAGNEQFF
TRBV7-9	TRBJ2-2	13	CASSLTTTGELFF
TRBV3-1	TRBJ2-6	17	CASSQVSLRSGANVLTF
TRBV20-1	TRBJ1-1	13	CSAIGQMNTEAFF
TRBV29-1	TRBJ1-2	14	CSVQGQSYVNGYTF
TRBV20-1	TRBJ2-7	13	CSAAGTNDYEQYF
TRBV2	TRBJ2-7	13	CASSGDRGNEQYF
TRBV29-1	TRBJ2-5	13	CSARDTPGETQYF
TRBV9	TRBJ1-5	13	CASSAGTGQPQHF
TRBV10-3	TRBJ1-4	12	CAISESNEKLFF